The present T cell receptor (beta chain) was sequenced within a study of Graves' ophthalmopathy and Graves' hyperthyroidism. RNA transcripts served as template for amplifying TCR beta CDR3 sequences. HTBI-primed first-round RT-PCR preceded second-round multiplex PCR. TCRdb re-derived calls from the multiplex PCR reads in MiXCR, one entry per CDR3 protein. The data contain under 800,000 distinct CDR3 sequences, about a fifth of them seen just once; the ten biggest clones take up more than 5.5%. A note on this clonotype: Its antigen is undetermined. This may arise from a read error, as a much more abundant clone is one base away. This is likely a read error, given that the CDR3 carries no conserved phenylalanine or tryptophan at its end.

Study-level findings and limits: Ophthalmopathy cases were distinguished from stable hyperthyroidism by a 13-signature model, reaching around 90% sensitivity and 70% to 84% specificity.

Orbital computed tomography, together with clinical symptoms, serum thyroxine, TRAb and thyroid ultrasound, was used for diagnosis. With 8 bases removed from V and 8 bases from J, the gap between germline ends came to 16 bases. The CDR3 contains 13 residues. Per germline, CDR1 LNHNV and CDR2 YYDKDF (reference sequence). Sequenced input: peripheral blood. The chain has TRBV15 and TRBJ1-5; D is perhaps TRBD1 (6 bases). The clonotype was recovered from a woman in her late teens or twenties with stable Graves' hyperthyroidism. Some clones in this sample may be carry-over from other donors' samples. CDR3 in DNA: TGTGCCACCGCGGGGGGGGCCAGAGAGCCCCAGCATTTG. As protein: CATAGGAREPQHL.